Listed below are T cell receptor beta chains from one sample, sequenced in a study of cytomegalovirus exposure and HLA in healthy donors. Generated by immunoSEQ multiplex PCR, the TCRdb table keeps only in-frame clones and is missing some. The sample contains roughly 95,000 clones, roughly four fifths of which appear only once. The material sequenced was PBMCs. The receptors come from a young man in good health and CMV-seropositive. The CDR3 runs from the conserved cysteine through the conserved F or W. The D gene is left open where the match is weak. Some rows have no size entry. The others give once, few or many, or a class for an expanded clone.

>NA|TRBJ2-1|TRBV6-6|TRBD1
TGTGCCGCTCTGGGACAGGGGCATCCCAATGAGCAGTTCTTC
CAALGQGHPNEQFF
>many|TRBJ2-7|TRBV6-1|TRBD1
TGTGCCAGCAGTCACCGGGACAGGGGCTACGAGCAGTACTTC
CASSHRDRGYEQYF
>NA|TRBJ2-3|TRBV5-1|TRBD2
TGCGCCAGCAGCTTGGTCGGACTAGCGGGAGGGCTCGCAGATACGCAGTATTTT
CASSLVGLAGGLADTQYF
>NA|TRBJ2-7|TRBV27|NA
TGTGCCAGCAGTTTAGATCCGGGTAGCTCCTACGAGCAGTACTTC
CASSLDPGSSYEQYF
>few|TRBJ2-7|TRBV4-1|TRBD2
TGCGCCAGCAGCCAAGGGGACTACTACGAGCAGTACTTC
CASSQGDYYEQYF
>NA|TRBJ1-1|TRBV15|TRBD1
TGTGCCACCAGCAGAGTCCGGGACAGGATGAACACTGAAGCTTTCTTT
CATSRVRDRMNTEAFF
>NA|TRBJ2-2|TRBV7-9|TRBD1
TGTTCCAGCAGCCCCGGACAGGGATTTAGTACCGGGGAGCTGTTTTTT
CSSSPGQGFSTGELFF
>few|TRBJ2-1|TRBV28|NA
TGTGCCAGCAGTTGGGGCCAGTCCCATGAGCAGTTCTTC
CASSWGQSHEQFF
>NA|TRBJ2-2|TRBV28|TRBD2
TGTGCCAGCAGTTTAAGGGCGGGAGGTCACACCGGGGAGCTGTTTTTT
CASSLRAGGHTGELFF
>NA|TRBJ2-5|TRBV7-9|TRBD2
TGTGCCAGCAGCTTTGTGGGGGGGGAGGGGCAGTACTTC
CASSFVGGEGQYF
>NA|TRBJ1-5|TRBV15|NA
TGTGCCACCAGCTTCACAGGGATCGATGATCAGCCCCAGCATTTT
CATSFTGIDDQPQHF
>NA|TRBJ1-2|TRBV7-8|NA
TGTGCCAGCAGCTTGGGGGAGGGCAGGTCCTCCGATAACTATGGCTACACCTTC
CASSLGEGRSSDNYGYTF
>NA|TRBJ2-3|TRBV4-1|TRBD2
TGCGCCAGCAGCCAAGATCACCTAGCGGGATCAGCAGATACGCAGTATTTT
CASSQDHLAGSADTQYF
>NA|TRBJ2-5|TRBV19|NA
TGTGCCAGTAGTATTGGTCAGTCGTACCAAGAGACCCAGTACTTC
CASSIGQSYQETQYF
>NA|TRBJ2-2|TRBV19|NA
TGTGCCAGTAGTCCCGGTTTACCGGCGGCCGGGGAGCTGTTTTTT
CASSPGLPAAGELFF
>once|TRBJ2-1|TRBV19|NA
TGTGCCAGTAGCCTCAGCGTCAGAGTCCATGAGCAGTTCTTC
CASSLSVRVHEQFF
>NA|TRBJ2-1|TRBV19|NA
TGTGCCAGTAGTTTTGAGTCGGGGAGCTCCTACAATGAGCAGTTCTTC
CASSFESGSSYNEQFF
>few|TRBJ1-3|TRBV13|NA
TGTGCCAGCAGCGTACAGGTCTTCTCTGGAAACACCATATATTTT
CASSVQVFSGNTIYF
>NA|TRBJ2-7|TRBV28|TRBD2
TGTGCCAGCCAGCGGGGAGGGGCCTACGAGCAGTACTTC
CASQRGGAYEQYF
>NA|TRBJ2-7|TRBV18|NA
TGTGCCAGCTCACCGGTTGGCGGGATGACCTCCTACGAGCAGTACTTC
CASSPVGGMTSYEQYF
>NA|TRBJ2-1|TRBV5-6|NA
TGTGCCAGCAGCTTGGAGCGGAAGAGCTCCTACAATGAGCAGTTCTTC
CASSLERKSSYNEQFF
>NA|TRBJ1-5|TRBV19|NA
TGTGCCAGTAGTATCCCAGGGAATCAGCCCCAGCATTTT
CASSIPGNQPQHF
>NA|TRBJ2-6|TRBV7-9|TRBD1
TGTTCCAGCAGCTCGACAGGGGGACGGGGCTCTGGGGCCAACGTCCTGACTTTC
CSSSSTGGRGSGANVLTF
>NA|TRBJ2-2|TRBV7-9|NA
TGTGCCAGCAGCTTAGCGAGGGCCGGGGAGCTGTTTTTT
CASSLARAGELFF
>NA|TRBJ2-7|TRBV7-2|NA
TGTGCCAGCAGCCTCCGGGAGTCCTACGAGCAGTACTTC
CASSLRESYEQYF
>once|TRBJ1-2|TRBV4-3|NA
TGCGCCAGCAGCCAAGTTTCGAGCGGTTTTGGCTACACCTTC
CASSQVSSGFGYTF
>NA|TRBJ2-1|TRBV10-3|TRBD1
TGTGCCATCAGTGAGCCGGGACAGGGGATCAATGAGCAGTTCTTC
CAISEPGQGINEQFF
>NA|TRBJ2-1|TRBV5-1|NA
TGCGCCAGCAGCTTGGTGGAGAATGAGCAGTTCTTC
CASSLVENEQFF
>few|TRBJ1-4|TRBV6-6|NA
TGTGCCAGCACCGAGACAGCGGAAAAACTGTTTTTT
CASTETAEKLFF
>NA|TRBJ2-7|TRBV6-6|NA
TGTGCCAGCAGCCCGGACAGACCCTCCTACGAGCAGTACTTC
CASSPDRPSYEQYF
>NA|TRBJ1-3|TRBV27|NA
TGTGCCAGCAGTCCCCAGGCGAGCTCTGGAAACACCATATATTTT
CASSPQASSGNTIYF
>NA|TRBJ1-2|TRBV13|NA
TGTGCCAGCAGCTTTTCGCGGGTTGGGGGCTACACCTTC
CASSFSRVGGYTF
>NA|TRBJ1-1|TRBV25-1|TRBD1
TGTGCCAGCAGTGAGACAGGGCGGAACACTGAAGCTTTCTTT
CASSETGRNTEAFF
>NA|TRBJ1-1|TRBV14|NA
TGTGCCAGCAGCCAAGTTTCAGGGTCGAACACTGAAGCTTTCTTT
CASSQVSGSNTEAFF
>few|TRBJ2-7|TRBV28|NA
TGTGCCAGCAGTTTCGTACTAGCTGGGTCCTACGAGCAGTACTTC
CASSFVLAGSYEQYF
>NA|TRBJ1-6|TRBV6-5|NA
TGTGCCAGCTCCTCCAGGGGTTATAATTCACCCCTCCACTTT
CASSSRGYNSPLHF
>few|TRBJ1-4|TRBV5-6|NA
TGTGCCAGCAGCTTGGCGGGGGTTGATGAAAAACTGTTTTTT
CASSLAGVDEKLFF
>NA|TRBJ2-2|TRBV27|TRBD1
TGTGCCAGCAGGATGGGACAGGGAGCTAACACCGGGGAGCTGTTTTTT
CASRMGQGANTGELFF
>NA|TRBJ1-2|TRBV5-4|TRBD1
TGTGCCAGCAGTGTGAGGACAGGGACTAACTATGGCTACACCTTC
CASSVRTGTNYGYTF
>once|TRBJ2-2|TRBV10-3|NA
TGTGCCACCGGGATTAACACCGGGGAGCTGTTTTTT
CATGINTGELFF
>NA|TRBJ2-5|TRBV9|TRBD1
TGTGCCAGCAGCGCGGACAGGGCAGAGACCCAGTACTTC
CASSADRAETQYF
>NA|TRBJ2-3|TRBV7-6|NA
TGTGCCAGCAGCTTAGCGGGGGGAGATACGCAGTATTTT
CASSLAGGDTQYF
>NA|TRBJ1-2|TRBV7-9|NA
TGTGCCAGCAGCTCCCCGTTAGCTAACTATGGCTACACCTTC
CASSSPLANYGYTF
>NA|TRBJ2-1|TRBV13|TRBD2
TGTGCCAGCAGCTCCCTAGCGGGAGGGAACTCCTACAATGAGCAGTTCTTC
CASSSLAGGNSYNEQFF
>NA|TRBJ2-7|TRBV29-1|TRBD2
TGCAGCGTTGAAGGGCTAGCGGGAAGTTTGGACTACGAGCAGTACTTC
CSVEGLAGSLDYEQYF
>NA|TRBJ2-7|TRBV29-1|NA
TGCAGCGCCCTAACAGGTTATGGGTCCTACGAGCAGTACTTC
CSALTGYGSYEQYF
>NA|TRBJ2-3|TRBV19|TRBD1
TGTGCCAGTAGTTTCACAGGGGGCGCAGATACGCAGTATTTT
CASSFTGGADTQYF
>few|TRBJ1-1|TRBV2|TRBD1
TGTGCCAGCCTGCAGGGGGCCCTTGAAGCTTTCTTT
CASLQGALEAFF
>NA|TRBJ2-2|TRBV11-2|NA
TGTGCCAGCAGCTTAGGTGGGCCCACCGGGGAGCTGTTTTTT
CASSLGGPTGELFF
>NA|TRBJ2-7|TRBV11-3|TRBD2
TGTGCCAGCAGCTTAGGTGGGCTAGCGGGCTCCTACGAGCAGTACTTC
CASSLGGLAGSYEQYF
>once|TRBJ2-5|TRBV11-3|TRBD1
TGTGCCAGCAGCTTAGGGACGGGACAGGTCCAAGAGACCCAGTACTTC
CASSLGTGQVQETQYF
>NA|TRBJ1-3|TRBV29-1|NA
TGCAGCGCCGTGACTCCTAACTCTGGAAACACCATATATTTT
CSAVTPNSGNTIYF
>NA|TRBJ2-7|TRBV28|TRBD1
TGTGCCAGCAGGACAGGGGGCGACGAGCAGTACTTC
CASRTGGDEQYF
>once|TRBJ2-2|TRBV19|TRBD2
TGTGCCAGTAGCAGGGGGGGACTAGCGGGAGCCTCGAACACCGGGGAGCTGTTTTTT
CASSRGGLAGASNTGELFF
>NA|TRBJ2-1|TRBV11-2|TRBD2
TGTGCCAGCACCTCTAGCGGGAATGAGCAGTTCTTC
CASTSSGNEQFF
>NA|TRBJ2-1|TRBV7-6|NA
TGTGCCAGCAGCACCGGGAACAGTTTTTACAATGAGCAGTTCTTC
CASSTGNSFYNEQFF
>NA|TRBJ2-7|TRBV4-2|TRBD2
TGTGCCAGCAGCGGAAGGGAGACTAGCGGGATCTACGAGCAGTACTTC
CASSGRETSGIYEQYF